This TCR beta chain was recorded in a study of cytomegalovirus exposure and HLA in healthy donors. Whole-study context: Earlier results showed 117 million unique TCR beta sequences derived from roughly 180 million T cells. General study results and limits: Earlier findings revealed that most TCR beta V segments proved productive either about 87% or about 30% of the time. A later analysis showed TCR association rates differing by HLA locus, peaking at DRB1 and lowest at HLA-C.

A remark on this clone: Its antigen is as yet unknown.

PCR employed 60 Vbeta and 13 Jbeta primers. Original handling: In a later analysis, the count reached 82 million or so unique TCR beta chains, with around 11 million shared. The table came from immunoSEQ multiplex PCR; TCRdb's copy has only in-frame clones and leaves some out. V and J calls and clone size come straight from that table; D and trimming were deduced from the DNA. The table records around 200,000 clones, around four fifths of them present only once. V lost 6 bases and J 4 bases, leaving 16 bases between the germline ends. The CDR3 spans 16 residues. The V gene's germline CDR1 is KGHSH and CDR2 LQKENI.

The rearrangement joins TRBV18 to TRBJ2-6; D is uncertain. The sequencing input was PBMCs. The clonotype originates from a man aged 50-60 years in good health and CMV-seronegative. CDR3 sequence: CASSPLTTPGANVLTF. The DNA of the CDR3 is TGTGCCAGCTCCCCCTTAACTACGCCCGGGGCCAACGTCCTGACTTTC.